The entry below describes one T cell receptor (beta chain). Its target antigen remains unknown. Qualities for individual bases were not recorded, and no much larger clone is one base off. Trimming takes 5 bases off V and 1 base off J; junction bases not matched to a gene: 10. The germline V gene sets CDR1 to SQVTM and CDR2 to ANQGSEA. There are 15 amino acids in the CDR3, from cysteine to phenylalanine inclusive. The kept DNA is CDR3 alone, 45 bases in frame from the first base. Donors were roughly 40 systemically healthy Caucasian individuals from Russia aged roughly 6 to 90 years. Each donor gave 9.5 to 10 milliliters of peripheral blood, drawn into EDTA-treated Vacutainer tubes. PBMCs were isolated by Ficoll-Paque density-gradient centrifugation, with at least 7 million obtained per sample. Total RNA was extracted from PBMCs with Trizol reagent, with at least 5 micrograms obtained per sample. Naive CD45RAhigh/CD27high T cell percentages were measured by flow cytometry on a PBMC aliquot from every donor.

The record originates from a study of blood T cells in healthy people across ages (dated by TCRdb to between 2015 and 2016). In the study overall: Template switching captured roughly one uniquely barcoded TCR beta cDNA molecule per two T cells in model experiments. Donors of different ages were randomly distributed across sequencing lanes to avoid experimental bias. The study measured age-related changes in TCR beta repertoire diversity using deep sequencing normalized with unique cDNA molecular identifiers. The donors were split into four age groups: young (average roughly 15 years), middle-aged (more than 35), aged (about 56) and long-lived (about 82). Using the same blood draw, the study looked at two additional independent replicas of 1 million unique cDNA reads for two donors, one aged 18 to 30 and the other aged 80 or older.

Here is what the overall study found, with its caveats: Compared with the aged group, the long-lived group had more naive CD4+ T cells, fewer expanded clones and increased TCR diversity, suggesting age selection. Because donor CMV infection status was unknown, age-related changes in expanded clonotypes were potentially confounded. Estimates of total diversity based on one million sequenced T cells were considered lower bounds and underestimates. Conclusive comparison of naive and antigen-experienced compartments was prevented by the profiling of bulk unsorted PBMCs. Observed TCR beta diversity per million T cells fell roughly linearly with age, and a significant reduction was already apparent by age roughly 40. A strong correlation was found between observed TCR beta diversity and the percentage of naive T cells measured by flow cytometry.

The library relied on 5' RACE. TCRdb records Illumina HiSeq 2500 as the sequencer. A second PCR of about 7 to 12 cycles was run with a J-beta primer mix and a sample-barcoded 5' primer. Each TCR beta cDNA molecule received a unique molecular identifier from a template-switch 5' adaptor carrying 12 random nucleotides. Each sample yielded at least 2.5 million CDR3-containing paired-end reads. The Mint cDNA synthesis kit, primed by a TRBC-specific oligonucleotide, was used to synthesize first-strand cDNA from all RNA. Following uracil-DNA glycosylase treatment, all cDNA underwent a first 18-cycle PCR with the universal primers M1SS and BC2_uni_R. The source study handled its data this way. For normalization, 1 million high-quality reads, each with a distinct molecular identifier, were randomly selected from each sample. Reads with shared molecular identifiers were discarded instead of being binned into consensus sequences. MiTCR, with a Q25 quality threshold and the strictest error-elimination algorithm, was used for CDR3 identification, clonotype clustering and error correction. A nonparametric unseen species model with Euler transformation was used to estimate lower-bound total TCR beta diversity. The raw public data were reprocessed by TCRdb itself: fastp quality trimming at Q25, MiXCR clonotype calling, in-frame beta chains only. Each entry is one CDR3 protein sequence, shown with its most common DNA and genes. The V and J calls follow TCRdb's processing rather than the paper's. Within this sample are about 900,000 distinct CDR3 sequences, with roughly 48% of them counted one time only. In total, the top ten clones hold under 15% of the sample.

The receptor chain draws on TRBV29-1 and TRBJ1-2; 7 central bases correspond to TRBD1. The receptor's source is a young man in good health. The sample consisted of blood. The sequence in DNA is TGCAGCGTTCCCTCAAGCCGGGACAGTAACTATGGCTACACCTTC. It specifies CSVPSSRDSNYGYTF. The CDR3 plus the reference TRBV29-1 and TRBJ1-2 genes for the other parts give the full variable domain: SAVISQKPSRDICQRGTSLTIQCQVDSQVTMMFWYRQQPGQSLTLIATANQGSEATYESGFVIDKFPISRPNLTFSTLTVSNMSPEDSSIYLCSVPSSRDSNYGYTFGSGTRLTVV.